Presented here are 14 T cell receptor beta chains from one specimen sequenced in a study of T-cell reconstitution after alpha-beta-depleted transplantation in children. As it was prepared, the TCRbeta library received unique molecular identifiers. TCRdb reprocessed the PCR reads via MiXCR and lists one record per CDR3 protein. The sample includes about 250,000 distinct CDR3 sequences, more than 20% of them seen just once. Source: PBMCs, mostly from graft donor cells, taken 360 days after TCRalphabeta/CD19-depleted stem cell transplant. The receptor source for this set is a female patient aged 2-15 years who had a stem cell transplant for congenital amegakaryocytic thrombocytopenia, so the T cells may come from the graft donor.

The CDR3, as DNA: TGTGCCAGCACCAAGACTCGACAAGAGACCCAGTACTTC. Translated: CASTKTRQETQYF. The rearrangement uses TRBV6-2 or TRBV6-3 and TRBJ2-5; D is uncertain. The V end lost 7 bases, the J end lost 2 bases, and 11 bases lay between the germline ends. Per the germline V gene, CDR1 is MNHEY and CDR2 is SVGEGT. This CDR3 has 13 residues.

This chain uses TRBV6-2 or TRBV6-3 with TRBJ2-7, with TRBD1 matching 7 bases. The CDR3 runs 15 residues. Germline CDR1 and CDR2: MNHEY and SVGEGT. V was pared by 4 bases and J by 2 bases, with 8 bases of the junction left unmatched. In nucleotides, the CDR3 is TGTGCCAGCAGTTTTTTCGGGACAGCGACCTACGAGCAGTACTTC. Translated, it gives CASSFFGTATYEQYF.

Many counts were recorded for this clonotype. The chain links TRBV9 to TRBJ2-1; D is possibly TRBD2 (5 bases). The CDR3 totals 15 residues. The germline V gene encodes CDR1 SGDLS and CDR2 YYNGEE. Trimming stripped 2 bases from V and 4 bases from J, with 13 bases between. The CDR3 DNA is TGTGCCAGCAGCGTCTCCGGGATTTCTTACAATGAGCAGTTCTTC. This encodes CASSVSGISYNEQFF.

This clonotype has more than one count but fewer than ten. V usage is TRBV4-1 and J usage is TRBJ2-5; 8 bases align to TRBD2. CDR1 is MGHRA, CDR2 YSYEKL, per germline. The CDR3 has 15 amino acids. Trimming removed 4 bases from V and 4 bases from J; junction bases left unmatched: 8. DNA of the CDR3: TGCGCCAGCAGCCCCCGGGCGGCGGGAGGAGAGACCCAGTACTTC. Protein: CASSPRAAGGETQYF.

V and J are TRBV9 and TRBJ2-1; 9 nucleotides line up with TRBD1. Germline trimming cut 4 bases from V and 4 bases from J; bases unmatched to any gene: 6. This CDR3 region has 15 residues. Looked up from germline, CDR1 is SGDLS and CDR2 is YYNGEE. The CDR3 reads CASSPNRGQYNEQFF. DNA of the CDR3: TGTGCCAGCAGCCCAAACAGGGGGCAGTACAATGAGCAGTTCTTC.

This clonotype was observed once. This rearrangement joins TRBV11-2 to TRBJ2-7, with 8 bases fitting TRBD1. CDR1 SGHAT and CDR2 FQNNGV come from the germline V gene. After removal of 2 bases from V and 0 bases from J, the junction contained 9 bases not matched to a gene. This CDR3 comprises 17 residues. The CDR3 DNA sequence: TGTGCCAGCAGCTTATTACCGGACAGGGTTAGCTCCTACGAGCAGTACTTC. This encodes CASSLLPDRVSSYEQYF.

The rearrangement links TRBV7-6 to TRBJ2-1; the match to TRBD2 covers 10 bases. Per germline, CDR1 SGHVS and CDR2 FNYEAQ. The length of the CDR3 is 16 residues. J lost 2 bases, V lost 2 bases, and 3 bases had no gene match. The CDR3 region has the DNA TGTGCCAGCAGCTTAAGCGGGAGGGCCGCCTACAATGAGCAGTTCTTC. Translated, it gives CASSLSGRAAYNEQFF. The full variable domain, its missing parts supplied by reference TRBV7-6 and TRBJ2-1, is GAGVSQSPRYKVTKRGQDVALRCDPISGHVSLYWYRQALGQGPEFLTYFNYEAQQDKSGLPNDRFSAERPEGSISTLTIQRTEQRDSAMYRCASSLSGRAAYNEQFFGPGTRLTVL.

The gene calls are TRBV19 and TRBJ1-1; no clear D. This CDR3 spans 15 amino acids. In germline, CDR1 is LNHDA, CDR2 SQIVND (reference sequence). V shed 1 base and J shed 0 bases, with 9 bases lying between them. The CDR3 sequence: CASSIVGRLNTEAFF. CDR3 DNA sequence: TGTGCCAGTAGTATAGTTGGGCGGCTGAACACTGAAGCTTTCTTT.

This clonotype has a count of ten or more. The chain has TRBV29-1 and TRBJ2-1; D possibly corresponds to TRBD2 (6 bases). Germline CDR1 reads SQVTM; CDR2 reads ANQGSEA. The CDR3 loop spans 13 amino acids. Trimming took off 4 bases at V and 5 bases at J, with 12 bases between the two ends. This chain's CDR3 is CSVARLANNEQFF. CDR3 DNA: TGCAGCGTTGCCCGCCTAGCGAACAATGAGCAGTTCTTC.

This clonotype was detected only a few times. CDR3 amino acids: CASKLLRDRFNQPQHF. The DNA of the CDR3 is TGTGCCAGTAAACTCCTGCGGGACAGGTTTAATCAGCCCCAGCATTTT. The gene calls are TRBV19 and TRBJ1-5, with 8 bases lining up with TRBD1. Germline V lookup: CDR1 LNHDA, CDR2 SQIVND (reference sequence). The J segment lost 4 bases and the V segment lost 7 bases, leaving 12 bases of the junction unmatched. The length of the CDR3 is 16 residues.

The chain links TRBV28 to TRBJ2-5; D ambiguous. V was trimmed by 5 bases and J by 0 bases, leaving 13 bases between them. CDR3 length equals 15 residues. Germline lookup yields CDR1 MDHEN and CDR2 SYDVKM. CDR3 in amino acids: CASSGKHPYQETQYF. CDR3 sequence (DNA): TGTGCCAGCAGTGGGAAACACCCGTACCAAGAGACCCAGTACTTC. Supplemented by reference TRBV28 and TRBJ2-5, the full variable domain reads DVKVTQSSRYLVKRTGEKVFLECVQDMDHENMFWYRQDPGLGLRLIYFSYDVKMKEKGDIPEGYSVSREKKERFSLILESASTNQTSMYLCASSGKHPYQETQYFGPGTRLLVL.

This rearrangement joins TRBV9 to TRBJ2-1; 7 positions match TRBD2. This CDR3 contains 15 residues. V lost 2 bases to trimming and J lost 8 bases; unmatched junction nucleotides: 10. Germline V CDR1 and CDR2: SGDLS, YYNGEE. In nucleotides, the CDR3 is TGTGCCAGCAGCGTGGGTAGCGGGCGGTTCGATGAGCAGTTCTTC. This encodes CASSVGSGRFDEQFF. Looking up the rest from reference TRBV9 and TRBJ2-1 gives the full variable domain: DSGVTQTPKHLITATGQRVTLRCSPRSGDLSVYWYQQSLDQGLQFLIQYYNGEERAKGNILERFSAQQFPDLHSELNLSSLELGDSALYFCASSVGSGRFDEQFFGPGTRLTVL.

The rearrangement joins TRBV29-1 to TRBJ2-7, with D possibly TRBD1 on 5 matching bases. The CDR3 spans 12 residues. The germline gives CDR1 SQVTM, CDR2 ANQGSEA. V was clipped by 4 bases and J by 2 bases, with 9 bases between them. The CDR3 DNA is TGCAGCGTTGGGGCGGACACCTACGAGCAGTACTTC. It is translated as CSVGADTYEQYF.

The CDR3 DNA follows: TGTGCCAGCAGTTTATACGCGGGGGGCCTTTACAATGAGCAGTTCTTC. Amino acid sequence: CASSLYAGGLYNEQFF. The V gene is TRBV27, the J gene TRBJ2-1; 8 nucleotides agree with TRBD2. Germline values: CDR1 MNHEY, CDR2 SMNVEV (reference sequence). The CDR3 spans 16 residues. V was pared by 1 base and J by 4 bases, with 6 bases of the junction left unmatched.